This TCR beta chain was captured in a study of low-dose radiotherapy and immunotherapy resistance in tumors. The wider study: For Cohort 1, fractions of 0.5 Gy were given every 2 weeks, reaching 6.5 Gy overall. Each two-week cycle included intravenous cyclophosphamide 200 mg/m2, given one day before radiation and immunotherapy. Across 26 weeks, 13 Gy in total went to Cohort 2, delivered as 1 Gy per fraction every two weeks.

The time point: before trial treatment. The study gave donors nivolumab, ipilimumab, aspirin, low-dose cyclophosphamide and low-dose radiotherapy. TRAV- and TRBV-specific primers were used for first-strand cDNA, which covered alpha and beta chains. Amplification, which lasted approximately 20 PCR cycles, used a constant-region primer and V-primer adapter to amplify TCRs. TCRdb re-analysed the reads in MiXCR, keeping a single row per CDR3 protein. Of some 60,000 distinct CDR3 sequences in the sample, 26% were seen once. The source was PBMCs, collected before treatment. The clonotype comes from a male donor with rectosigmoid adenocarcinoma.

For the CDR3, the DNA is TGTGCCAGCAGCCAGGGGACTAGCGGGAGTTTCTACGAGCAGTACTTC. Translated: CASSQGTSGSFYEQYF. The rearrangement links TRBV3-1 to TRBJ2-7; 14 nucleotides align to TRBD2. This CDR3 has 16 amino acids. V was clipped by 3 bases and J by 3 bases; unmatched bases: 4. Germline V gene lookup returns CDR1 LGHDT and CDR2 YNNKEL (reference sequence).